One sample yielded the 22 T cell receptor beta chains listed below, sequenced in a study of technical replicates of blood from a handful of donors. The protocol was immunoSEQ multiplex PCR, while the TCRdb copy is restricted to in-frame clones and leaves out a portion. The data show about 83,000 clones, about 90% seen once. The source material was T cells isolated from PBMCs. These receptors all stem from a human donor in good health.

V gene TRBV7-3 combines with J gene TRBJ2-3; D is possibly TRBD2 (5 bases). The CDR3 length is 13 residues. The V end was cut by 5 bases, the J end by 10 bases, with 16 bases between. Germline V lookup: CDR1 SGHTA, CDR2 FQGTGA. The CDR3 spells CASSPDVVGAQYF. The CDR3 nucleotides are TGTGCCAGCAGCCCAGATGTCGTGGGAGCGCAGTATTTT.

The chain recombines TRBV27 with TRBJ2-5, with 8 bases that match TRBD2. The CDR3 covers 13 residues. Germline values: CDR1 MNHEY, CDR2 SMNVEV (reference sequence). The trim removed 4 bases at V and 5 bases at J, leaving 3 bases unmatched. CDR3 region: CASSSGLGETQYF. The CDR3 DNA reads TGTGCCAGCAGTTCGGGACTAGGGGAGACCCAGTACTTC.

The V call is TRBV25-1, the J call TRBJ2-5; unclear D gene. Germline values: CDR1 MGHDK, CDR2 SYGVNS. The CDR3 contains 13 residues. The CDR3 sequence is CAVADTYQETQYF. CDR3 nucleotides: TGTGCGGTGGCAGATACGTACCAAGAGACCCAGTACTTC.

The V gene is TRBV29-1, the J gene TRBJ1-1; the D is unclear. Germline V gene lookup returns CDR1 SQVTM and CDR2 ANQGSEA. Trimming cost V 6 bases and J 3 bases, with 8 bases left between them. CDR3 length equals 11 residues. This chain's CDR3 is CSVPQDTEAFF. The DNA of the CDR3 is TGCAGCGTCCCCCAGGACACTGAAGCTTTCTTT.

In its sample, this clone was seen a few times. V and J are TRBV10-3 and TRBJ2-7; TRBD2 is a possible D gene (5 bases). The CDR3 consists of 14 residues. V was clipped by 2 bases and J by 6 bases, with 14 bases between them. Germline V gene sequence: CDR1 ENHRY, CDR2 SYGVKD. In DNA form, the CDR3 reads TGTGCCATCAGTGAGGGTAGCGTTACTCGCGAGCAGTACTTC. Translation gives CAISEGSVTREQYF.

This clone is a singleton in its sample. This chain joins TRBV6-4 and TRBJ2-1; D remains ambiguous. The germline CDR1 and CDR2 sequences are MRHNA and SNTAGT. V lost 4 bases and J 0 bases, leaving 7 bases between the germline ends. The CDR3 has 14 amino acids. CDR3 in amino acids: CASSGSSSYNEQFF. The CDR3 bases are TGTGCCAGCAGTGGGAGCAGCTCCTACAATGAGCAGTTCTTC.

The chain couples TRBV11-3 to TRBJ2-7; D perhaps matches TRBD1 (5 bases). Per the germline V gene, CDR1 is SGHNT and CDR2 is YENEEA. The length of the CDR3 is 15 residues. V was trimmed by 0 bases and J by 2 bases, leaving 11 bases between them. This chain's CDR3 is CASSLDGRDPYEQYF. CDR3 sequence (DNA): TGTGCCAGCAGCTTAGATGGCAGGGATCCCTACGAGCAGTACTTC.

The chain uses TRBV5-1 and TRBJ1-1, with a weak D call TRBD1 (6 bases). CDR1 and CDR2 from the germline V gene are SGHRS and YFSETQ. V was cut by 0 bases and J by 4 bases, with 13 bases left in between. CDR3 length: 15 amino acids. As DNA, the CDR3 is TGCGCCAGCAGCTTGGTAGATACAGGGACCACTGAAGCTTTCTTT. It is translated as CASSLVDTGTTEAFF. The variable domain in full, with the rest retrieved from reference TRBV5-1 and TRBJ1-1, is KAGVTQTPRYLIKTRGQQVTLSCSPISGHRSVSWYQQTPGQGLQFLFEYFSETQRNKGNFPGRFSGRQFSNSRSEMNVSTLELGDSALYLCASSLVDTGTTEAFFGQGTRLTVV.

The chain recombines TRBV11-2 with TRBJ2-5, with TRBD2 matching 13 bases. In germline, CDR1 is SGHAT, CDR2 FQNNGV. V lost 0 bases, J lost 7 bases, and 5 bases stayed unmatched. This CDR3 has 16 amino acids. CDR3 amino acids: CASSLEGLAGEGTQYF. Written as DNA, the CDR3 is TGTGCCAGCAGCTTAGAAGGACTAGCGGGAGAGGGGACCCAGTACTTC.

The V and J genes are TRBV28 and TRBJ1-5; 7 nucleotides match TRBD1. Per the germline V gene, CDR1 is MDHEN and CDR2 is SYDVKM. The junction had 5 bases not matched to a gene; V was cut back by 6 bases and J by 0 bases. The CDR3 runs 15 residues. The chain's CDR3 is CASRRTGYSNQPQHF. Written as DNA, the CDR3 is TGTGCCAGCAGACGGACAGGCTATAGCAATCAGCCCCAGCATTTT.

This clone was observed a single time. The chain is built from TRBV6-5 and TRBJ2-1, with 9 bases aligning to TRBD2. J was trimmed by 9 bases and V by 4 bases; bases with no gene match: 4. Germline CDR1 reads MNHEY; CDR2 reads SVGAGI. This CDR3 comprises 13 residues. The CDR3 DNA reads as TGTGCCAGCAGTTTAGGGACTAGCACTGAGCAGTTCTTC. Translating it yields CASSLGTSTEQFF.

The chain links TRBV30 to TRBJ1-3; 7 bases are shared with TRBD1. Germline lookup yields CDR1 GTSNPN and CDR2 SVGIG (reference sequence). J was trimmed by 0 bases and V by 4 bases; bases with no gene match: 6. The length of the CDR3 is 15 residues. The CDR3: CAWKTGTASGNTIYF. CDR3 DNA: TGTGCCTGGAAGACAGGGACAGCCTCTGGAAACACCATATATTTT.

The chain combines TRBV11-2 with TRBJ2-2; D may be TRBD2 (5 bases). Germline values: CDR1 SGHAT, CDR2 FQNNGV. V lost 3 bases to trimming and J lost 0 bases, with 11 bases between them. The CDR3 runs 16 residues. The CDR3 here is CASSFALATNTGELFF. The CDR3, as DNA: TGTGCCAGCAGCTTCGCTCTAGCCACGAACACCGGGGAGCTGTTTTTT. Based on the CDR3 plus reference TRBV11-2 and TRBJ2-2, the full variable domain is EAGVAQSPRYKIIEKRQSVAFWCNPISGHATLYWYQQILGQGPKLLIQFQNNGVVDDSQLPKDRFSAERLKGVDSTLKIQPAKLEDSAVYLCASSFALATNTGELFFGEGSRLTVL.

The rearrangement links TRBV5-4 to TRBJ2-1; TRBD2 matches 11 bases. There are 15 residues in the CDR3. Per the germline V gene, CDR1 is SGHNT and CDR2 is YYREEE (reference sequence). After removal of 5 bases from V and 4 bases from J, the junction contained 5 bases not matched to a gene. The CDR3 region has the DNA TGTGCCAGCAGTACGGGACTAGCGGAGTACAATGAGCAGTTCTTC. Encoded protein: CASSTGLAEYNEQFF. The full variable domain, its missing parts supplied by reference TRBV5-4 and TRBJ2-1, is ETGVTQSPTHLIKTRGQQVTLRCSSQSGHNTVSWYQQALGQGPQFIFQYYREEENGRGNFPPRFSGLQFPNYSSELNVNALELDDSALYLCASSTGLAEYNEQFFGPGTRLTVL.

The V gene is TRBV21-1, the J gene TRBJ2-7; TRBD1 is the table's D call, not checked against the DNA. TRBV21-1 is annotated as a pseudogene. The CDR3 extends over 16 amino acids. The CDR3 DNA reads TGTGCCAGCAGCAACTTAAGGGGGACAGCCATTTACGAGCAGTACTTC. Translating gives CASSNLRGTAIYEQYF.

The chain recombines TRBV5-1 with TRBJ1-4; TRBD1 might be the D (6 bases). CDR1 is SGHRS and CDR2 is YFSETQ in the germline V gene. The CDR3 totals 15 residues. The V end was cut by 4 bases, the J end by 8 bases, with 18 bases between. The DNA of the CDR3 is TGCGCCAGCAGCCAAGCACAGGGTTCGAAGGAAAAACTGTTTTTT. It codes for CASSQAQGSKEKLFF.

V is TRBV29-1 and J is TRBJ2-7; 14 bases map to TRBD2. The V gene end was trimmed by 7 bases and the J gene end by 5 bases; junction bases not matched to a gene: 7. In germline, CDR1 is SQVTM, CDR2 ANQGSEA. There are 14 residues in the CDR3. The CDR3 coding sequence is TGCAGCGCGAGACTAGCGGGAGGGGCCGACGAGCAGTACTTC. This translates into CSARLAGGADEQYF.

The DNA of the CDR3 is TGTGCCAGCAGTGAAGGGACTCGGACCTACGAGCAGTACTTC. This codes for CASSEGTRTYEQYF. V is TRBV2 and J is TRBJ2-7; possibly TRBD2 for D (5 bases). The germline CDR1 and CDR2 sequences are SNHLY and FYNNEI. The CDR3 has 14 amino acids. The V end lost 1 base, the J end lost 2 bases, and 9 bases lay between the germline ends.

CDR3 bases: TGTGCCAGCAGCTTAGCGGACAGAGTAGACACTGAAGCTTTCTTT. Residues: CASSLADRVDTEAFF. The chain employs TRBV7-9 and TRBJ1-1; maybe TRBD1 (6 bases). Looked up from germline, CDR1 is SEHNR and CDR2 is FQNEAQ (reference sequence). This CDR3 is 15 amino acids long. The V gene lost 0 bases and the J gene lost 3 bases, with 11 bases spanning the gap.

This chain uses TRBV18 with TRBJ1-1, with a possible D match to TRBD1 (5 bases). From germline, CDR1 is KGHSH and CDR2 LQKENI. V lost 4 bases and J 2 bases, leaving 8 bases between the germline ends. This CDR3 spans 13 amino acids. The CDR3 DNA is TGTGCCAGCTCACAGGGGTTAAACACTGAAGCTTTCTTT. Its translation: CASSQGLNTEAFF.

The chain has TRBV2 and TRBJ1-2; D may be TRBD1 (6 bases). This CDR3 is 13 amino acids long. Germline values: CDR1 SNHLY, CDR2 FYNNEI. V was pared by 3 bases and J by 8 bases, with 13 bases between. As DNA, the CDR3 is TGTGCCAGCAGTGACGCGGGGGCAGGAGGCTACACCTTC. It translates to CASSDAGAGGYTF.

V usage is TRBV10-2 and J usage is TRBJ1-1; D is unresolved. The CDR3 sequence is 15 residues long. Trimming removed 4 bases at V and 0 bases at J, with 12 bases between. Germline values: CDR1 WSHSY, CDR2 SAAADI. CDR3 loop: CASSALTSMNTEAFF. The CDR3 nucleotides read TGCGCCAGCAGTGCCCTGACAAGCATGAACACTGAAGCTTTCTTT.